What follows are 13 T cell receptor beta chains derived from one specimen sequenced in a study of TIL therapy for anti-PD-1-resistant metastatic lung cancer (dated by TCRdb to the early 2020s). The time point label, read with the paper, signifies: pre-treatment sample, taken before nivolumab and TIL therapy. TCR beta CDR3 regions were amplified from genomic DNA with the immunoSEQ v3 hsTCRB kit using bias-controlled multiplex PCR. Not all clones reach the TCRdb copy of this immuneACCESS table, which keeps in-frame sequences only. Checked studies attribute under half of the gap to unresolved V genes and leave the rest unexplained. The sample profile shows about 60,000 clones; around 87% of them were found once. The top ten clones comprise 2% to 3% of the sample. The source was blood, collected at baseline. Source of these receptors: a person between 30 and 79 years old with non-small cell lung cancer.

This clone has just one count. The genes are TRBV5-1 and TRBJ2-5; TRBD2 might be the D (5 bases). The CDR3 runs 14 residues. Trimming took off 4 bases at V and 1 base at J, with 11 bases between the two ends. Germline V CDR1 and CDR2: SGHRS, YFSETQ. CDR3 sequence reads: CASSPVGVQETQYF. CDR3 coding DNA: TGCGCCAGCAGCCCCGTCGGGGTCCAAGAGACCCAGTACTTC.

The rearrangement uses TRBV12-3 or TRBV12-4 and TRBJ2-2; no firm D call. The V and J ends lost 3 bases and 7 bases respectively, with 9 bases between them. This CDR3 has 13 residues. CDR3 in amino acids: CASSLSLSGELFF. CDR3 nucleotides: TGTGCCAGCAGTTTGTCCCTCAGCGGGGAGCTGTTTTTT.

The CDR3 loop reads CASSLEQGNTEAFF. Here the CDR3 DNA reads TGTGCCAGCAGCTTGGAGCAGGGGAACACTGAAGCTTTCTTT. The chain joins TRBV5-5 to TRBJ1-1, with D possibly being TRBD1 (5 bases). The ends were cut back, 0 bases at V and 1 base at J, with 7 bases in the middle. The CDR3 is 14 amino acids. Per germline, CDR1 SGHKS and CDR2 YYEKEE (reference sequence).

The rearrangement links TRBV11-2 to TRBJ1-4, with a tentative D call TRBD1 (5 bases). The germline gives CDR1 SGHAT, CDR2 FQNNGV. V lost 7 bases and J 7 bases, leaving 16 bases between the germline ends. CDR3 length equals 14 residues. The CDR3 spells CASKVGDRGEKLFF. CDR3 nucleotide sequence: TGTGCCAGCAAGGTTGGGGACCGGGGTGAAAAACTGTTTTTT.

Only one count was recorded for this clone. CDR3 region: CASSPSLNEKLFF. The CDR3 nucleotides are TGCGCCAGCAGCCCCTCACTAAATGAAAAACTGTTTTTT. J is TRBJ1-4 and V is TRBV5-1; unclear D gene. The germline V and J ends were trimmed by 4 bases and 5 bases, with 9 bases remaining between them. The CDR3 covers 13 residues. CDR1 and CDR2 from the germline V gene are SGHRS and YFSETQ. Together with reference TRBV5-1 and TRBJ1-4, the CDR3 gives the full variable domain: KAGVTQTPRYLIKTRGQQVTLSCSPISGHRSVSWYQQTPGQGLQFLFEYFSETQRNKGNFPGRFSGRQFSNSRSEMNVSTLELGDSALYLCASSPSLNEKLFFGSGTQLSVL.

The CDR3, as DNA: TGCGCCAGCAGCGATCGGGGGGGCGTTTCTGAGACCCAGTACTTC. Translating gives CASSDRGGVSETQYF. J is TRBJ2-5 and V is TRBV5-1; TRBD2 matches at 8 bases. Germline lookup yields CDR1 SGHRS and CDR2 YFSETQ. J was trimmed by 5 bases and V by 4 bases; bases with no gene match: 10. This CDR3 is 15 amino acids long. The full variable domain, its missing parts supplied by reference TRBV5-1 and TRBJ2-5, is KAGVTQTPRYLIKTRGQQVTLSCSPISGHRSVSWYQQTPGQGLQFLFEYFSETQRNKGNFPGRFSGRQFSNSRSEMNVSTLELGDSALYLCASSDRGGVSETQYFGPGTRLLVL.

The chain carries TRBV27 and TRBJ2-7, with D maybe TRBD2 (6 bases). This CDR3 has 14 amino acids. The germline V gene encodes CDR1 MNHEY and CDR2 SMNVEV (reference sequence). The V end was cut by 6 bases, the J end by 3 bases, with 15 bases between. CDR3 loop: CASRGEDGFYEQYF. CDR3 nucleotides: TGTGCCAGCAGGGGGGAGGACGGATTCTACGAGCAGTACTTC.

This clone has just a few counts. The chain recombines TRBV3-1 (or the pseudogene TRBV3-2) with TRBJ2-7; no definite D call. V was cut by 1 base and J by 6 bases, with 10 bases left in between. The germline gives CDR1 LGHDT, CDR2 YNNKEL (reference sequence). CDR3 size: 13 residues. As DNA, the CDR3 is TGTGCCAGCAGCCAAGGAGCTCTCGGCGAGCAGTACTTC. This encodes CASSQGALGEQYF.

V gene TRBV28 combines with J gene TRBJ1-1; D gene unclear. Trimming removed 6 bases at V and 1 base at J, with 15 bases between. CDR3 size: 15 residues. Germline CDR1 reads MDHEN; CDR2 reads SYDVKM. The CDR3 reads CASSPLGIKNTEAFF. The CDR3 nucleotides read TGTGCCAGCAGCCCCCTTGGAATCAAGAACACTGAAGCTTTCTTT. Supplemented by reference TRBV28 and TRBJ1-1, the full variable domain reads DVKVTQSSRYLVKRTGEKVFLECVQDMDHENMFWYRQDPGLGLRLIYFSYDVKMKEKGDIPEGYSVSREKKERFSLILESASTNQTSMYLCASSPLGIKNTEAFFGQGTRLTVV.

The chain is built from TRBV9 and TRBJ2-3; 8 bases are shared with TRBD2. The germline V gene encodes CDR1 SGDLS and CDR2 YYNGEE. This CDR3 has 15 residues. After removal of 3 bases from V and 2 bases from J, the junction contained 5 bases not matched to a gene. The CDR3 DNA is TGTGCCAGCAGCGCCGGACTAGCTGACACAGATACGCAGTATTTT. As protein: CASSAGLADTDTQYF.

CDR3 nucleotide sequence: TGCGCCAGCAGGGATCCCGGCTATGGCTACACCTTC. This encodes CASRDPGYGYTF. The V gene is TRBV10-2, the J gene TRBJ1-2; no firm D call. Germline V gene lookup returns CDR1 WSHSY and CDR2 SAAADI. This CDR3 spans 12 amino acids. V gave up 6 bases and J gave up 4 bases, with 9 bases separating them.

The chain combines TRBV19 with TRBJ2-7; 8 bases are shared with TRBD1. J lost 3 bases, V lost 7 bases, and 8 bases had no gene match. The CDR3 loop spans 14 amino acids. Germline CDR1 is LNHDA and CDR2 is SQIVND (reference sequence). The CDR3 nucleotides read TGTGCCAGTAAGATAGGACAGGGCGGCTACGAGCAGTACTTC. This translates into CASKIGQGGYEQYF.

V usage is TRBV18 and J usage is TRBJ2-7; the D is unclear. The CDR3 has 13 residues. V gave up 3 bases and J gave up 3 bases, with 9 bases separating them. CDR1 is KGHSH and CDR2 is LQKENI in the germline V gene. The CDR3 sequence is CASSPQQYYEQYF. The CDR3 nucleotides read TGTGCCAGCTCACCCCAGCAGTACTACGAGCAGTACTTC.